The 18 T cell receptor beta chains below come from one sample, sequenced in a study of T-cell memory formation after mild COVID-19. TCRdb recomputed calls from the 5' RACE reads with MiXCR, one row per CDR3 protein. This table holds approximately 580,000 distinct CDR3 sequences, approximately 20% found once. The sequencing input was PBMCs or a T cell subset sorted from them (not recorded which). These TCRs come from an adult woman who had mild COVID-19 (a few samples of this study predate the infection). Cell type and time point are not known.

Ten or more counts support this clonotype. The chain carries TRBV5-6 and TRBJ2-7; tentatively, D is TRBD1 or TRBD2 (5 bases each). V was trimmed by 0 bases and J by 3 bases, leaving 10 bases between them. The V gene's germline CDR1 is SGHDT and CDR2 YYEEEE. This CDR3 region has 14 residues. CDR3 region: CASSLGGTNYEQYF. In DNA form, the CDR3 reads TGTGCCAGCAGCTTGGGGGGGACCAACTACGAGCAGTACTTC.

The chain links TRBV2 to TRBJ2-3, with D unresolved. Germline V gives CDR1 SNHLY, CDR2 FYNNEI. The CDR3 has 10 amino acids. The germline V and J ends were trimmed by 3 bases and 7 bases, with 2 bases remaining between them. As DNA, the CDR3 is TGTGCCAGCAGTGACTATACGCAGTATTTT. Translating it yields CASSDYTQYF.

This clonotype has a handful of counts. This chain connects TRBV9 to TRBJ2-7; D is possibly TRBD1 or TRBD2 (6 bases each). The CDR3 has 15 residues. The V gene lost 0 bases and the J gene lost 6 bases, with 16 bases spanning the gap. Per the germline V gene, CDR1 is SGDLS and CDR2 is YYNGEE. CDR3 protein: CASSVGGGRKGEQYF. Here the CDR3 DNA reads TGTGCCAGCAGCGTAGGAGGGGGGCGTAAGGGCGAGCAGTACTTC.

The J gene is TRBJ1-5, the V gene TRBV20-1; no clear D gene. The length of the CDR3 is 12 residues. The V end was cut by 3 bases, the J end by 5 bases, with 8 bases between. The V gene's germline CDR1 is DFQATT and CDR2 SNEGSKA (reference sequence). This CDR3 reads CSARDGYQPQHF. The CDR3 region has the DNA TGCAGTGCTAGGGACGGATATCAGCCCCAGCATTTT.

This rearrangement joins TRBV7-3 to TRBJ2-6; 8 bases fit TRBD1. V lost 6 bases, J lost 1 base, and 8 bases stayed unmatched. Germline V gives CDR1 SGHTA, CDR2 FQGTGA. The CDR3 runs to 17 residues. CDR3 protein: CASSRQGALSGANVLTF. The CDR3 DNA follows: TGTGCCAGCAGTCGTCAGGGGGCTCTTTCTGGGGCCAACGTCCTGACTTTC. Full variable domain (missing parts from reference TRBV7-3 and TRBJ2-6): GAGVSQTPSNKVTEKGKYVELRCDPISGHTALYWYRQSLGQGPEFLIYFQGTGAADDSGLPNDRFFAVRPEGSVSTLKIQRTERGDSAVYLCASSRQGALSGANVLTFGAGSRLTVL.

The table lists this clonotype with a few counts. This chain links TRBV24-1 with TRBJ2-5; D might be TRBD1 or TRBD2, each matching 5 bases. V lost 6 bases and J 0 bases, leaving 13 bases between the germline ends. Germline-derived CDR1 and CDR2 are KGHDR and SFDVKD. The CDR3 is made up of 15 amino acids. The CDR3 loop reads CATSLGDWYQETQYF. CDR3 bases: TGTGCCACCAGTCTGGGGGATTGGTACCAAGAGACCCAGTACTTC.

At least ten counts were recorded for this clonotype. The chain couples TRBV3-1 to TRBJ2-2; no definite D call. Germline CDR1 LGHDT, CDR2 YNNKEL (reference sequence). The CDR3 consists of 14 residues. Trimming left V 6 bases short and J 4 bases short, with 12 bases between. The CDR3: CASSPTELTGELFF. The CDR3 coding sequence is TGTGCCAGCAGTCCGACGGAGCTCACCGGGGAGCTGTTTTTT. Combining the CDR3 with reference TRBV3-1 and TRBJ2-2 gives the whole variable domain DTAVSQTPKYLVTQMGNDKSIKCEQNLGHDTMYWYKQDSKKFLKIMFSYNNKELIINETVPNRFSPKSPDKAHLNLHINSLELGDSAVYFCASSPTELTGELFFGEGSRLTVL.

In its sample, this clonotype was seen a few times. J is TRBJ2-3 and V is TRBV29-1; D perhaps matches TRBD2 (5 bases). The CDR3 extends over 16 amino acids. The germline CDR1 and CDR2 sequences are SQVTM and ANQGSEA. Trimming took 1 base from V and 5 from J, leaving 19 bases between them. CDR3 loop: CSVEAPESREGDTQYF. The CDR3 nucleotides are TGCAGCGTTGAAGCCCCGGAGAGTCGGGAAGGAGATACGCAGTATTTT.

This clonotype was counted a few times. The V call is TRBV20-1, the J call TRBJ2-7, with 16 bases that match TRBD2. V was pared by 6 bases and J by 3 bases, with 5 bases of the junction left unmatched. The CDR3 runs 15 residues. Germline CDR1 is DFQATT and CDR2 is SNEGSKA (reference sequence). Written as DNA, the CDR3 is TGCAGTGCCGCTGGGACTAGCGGGGGGGACTACGAGCAGTACTTC. Translating gives CSAAGTSGGDYEQYF.

The rearrangement links TRBV6-5 to TRBJ1-2, with D perhaps TRBD1 (6 bases). This CDR3 contains 15 residues. V was shortened by 0 bases and J by 4 bases, with 12 bases between the two germline ends. Germline values: CDR1 MNHEY, CDR2 SVGAGI. CDR3 DNA: TGTGCCAGCAGTTACTCGTCAGGGGTGGTCTATGGCTACACCTTC. Translated: CASSYSSGVVYGYTF.

This clonotype appeared many times. V usage is TRBV5-4 and J usage is TRBJ2-7; D possibly uses TRBD1 or TRBD2 (6 bases each). The V gene lost 0 bases and the J gene lost 5 bases, with 15 bases spanning the gap. This CDR3 has 15 residues. Germline V gene lookup returns CDR1 SGHNT and CDR2 YYREEE (reference sequence). The CDR3 protein is CASSLGGPGDDEQYF. CDR3 DNA sequence: TGTGCCAGCAGCTTGGGGGGGCCGGGGGACGACGAGCAGTACTTC.

This sequence joins TRBV5-1 and TRBJ2-1, with 8 positions matching TRBD2. Per the germline V gene, CDR1 is SGHRS and CDR2 is YFSETQ. The trim removed 2 bases at V and 4 bases at J, leaving 2 bases unmatched. CDR3 length: 14 amino acids. CDR3 sequence: CASSFLAGYNEQFF. CDR3 DNA sequence: TGCGCCAGCAGCTTCCTAGCGGGTTACAATGAGCAGTTCTTC.

The chain is built from TRBV19 and TRBJ2-1; 9 nucleotides match TRBD1. V was pared by 5 bases and J by 6 bases, with 5 bases of the junction left unmatched. The CDR3 consists of 14 residues. The germline V gene has CDR1 LNHDA and CDR2 SQIVND (reference sequence). The CDR3 region has the DNA TGTGCCAGTAGTGTGGACAGGGGAGGCAATGAGCAGTTCTTC. Protein sequence: CASSVDRGGNEQFF.

This chain uses TRBV5-1 with TRBJ1-1; weak D call: TRBD1 (6 bases). Germline V gene sequence: CDR1 SGHRS, CDR2 YFSETQ. This CDR3 comprises 14 residues. Trimming removed 7 bases at V and 3 bases at J, with 16 bases between. The CDR3 region has the DNA TGCGCCAGCCGAAACAGGGAAGGGGACACTGAAGCTTTCTTT. Protein: CASRNREGDTEAFF. The full variable domain, with the rest looked up from reference TRBV5-1 and TRBJ1-1, is KAGVTQTPRYLIKTRGQQVTLSCSPISGHRSVSWYQQTPGQGLQFLFEYFSETQRNKGNFPGRFSGRQFSNSRSEMNVSTLELGDSALYLCASRNREGDTEAFFGQGTRLTVV.

The chain is built from TRBV2 and TRBJ2-7; D unresolved. Germline V gene sequence: CDR1 SNHLY, CDR2 FYNNEI. CDR3 length: 14 residues. V was shortened by 4 bases and J by 3 bases, with 13 bases between the two germline ends. The CDR3 DNA follows: TGTGCCAGCAGTGGGGTCGACCTCCTCTACGAGCAGTACTTC. Translation: CASSGVDLLYEQYF.

The chain carries TRBV11-2 and TRBJ1-2; 7 nucleotides match TRBD1. This CDR3 is 15 amino acids long. After removal of 4 bases from V and 1 base from J, the junction contained 6 bases not matched to a gene. Germline CDR1 SGHAT, CDR2 FQNNGV. CDR3 amino acids: CASSSKTGLNYGYTF. CDR3 coding DNA: TGTGCCAGCAGCTCAAAGACAGGGCTTAACTATGGCTACACCTTC.

V usage is TRBV12-3 or TRBV12-4 and J usage is TRBJ1-2, with D hard to call. Trimming pared 7 bases from V and 4 bases from J, leaving 13 bases between. The CDR3 extends over 13 amino acids. CDR3: CASTPGRTYGYTF. The CDR3 DNA reads TGTGCCAGCACCCCAGGACGGACCTATGGCTACACCTTC.

This clonotype was detected ten times or more. This chain joins TRBV5-1 and TRBJ2-7; possibly TRBD1 for D (6 bases). Trimming pared 2 bases from V and 6 bases from J, leaving 12 bases between. This CDR3 is 13 amino acids long. The germline V gene encodes CDR1 SGHRS and CDR2 YFSETQ. In DNA form, the CDR3 reads TGCGCCAGCAGCTTCCGCGGACAGTCCGAGCAGTACTTC. Protein: CASSFRGQSEQYF.